This TCR beta chain was observed in a study of beta chain features in type 1 diabetes. This CDR3 spans 12 amino acids. Germline V gene lookup returns CDR1 SGHNT and CDR2 YYREEE (reference sequence). V dropped 3 bases and J dropped 0 bases, with 4 bases sitting between them. This clone was counted between two and nine times. Its antigen is currently unknown. This same CDR3 is encoded by further DNA sequences in the sample. Expressed TCRB transcripts were sequenced, since all the RNA that had been isolated was reverse transcribed. Clones were sequenced by immunoSEQ multiplex PCR, and TCRdb holds only the in-frame ones, with some missing. The sample shows hundreds of thousands of clones, around 15% of them seen only once. Study outcomes and limitations: When Type 1 diabetes patients were examined, their TCRB CDR3s proved moderately but significantly shorter in all four CD4+ subsets.

The TCR sequence derives from a man aged 18 to 30 with type 1 diabetes. Sequenced material: naive CD4+ T cells from blood. The rearrangement uses TRBV5-4 and TRBJ2-7; D unclear. The CDR3 coding sequence is TGTGCCAGCAGCTCGGACTCCTACGAGCAGTACTTC. Residues: CASSSDSYEQYF.